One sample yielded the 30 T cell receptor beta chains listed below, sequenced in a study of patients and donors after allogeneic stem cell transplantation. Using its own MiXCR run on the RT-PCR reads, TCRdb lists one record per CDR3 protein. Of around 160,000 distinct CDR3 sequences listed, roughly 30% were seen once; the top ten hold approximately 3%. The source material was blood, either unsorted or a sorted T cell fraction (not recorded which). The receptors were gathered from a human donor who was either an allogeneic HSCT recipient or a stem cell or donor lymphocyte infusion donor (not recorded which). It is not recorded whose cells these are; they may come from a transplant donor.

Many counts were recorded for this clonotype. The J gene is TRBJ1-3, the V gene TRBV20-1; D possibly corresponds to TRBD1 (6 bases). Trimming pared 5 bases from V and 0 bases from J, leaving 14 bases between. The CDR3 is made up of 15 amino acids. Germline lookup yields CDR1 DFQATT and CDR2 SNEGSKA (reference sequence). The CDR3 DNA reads TGCAGTGCTCTATACACAGGGAACTCTGGAAACACCATATATTTT. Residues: CSALYTGNSGNTIYF.

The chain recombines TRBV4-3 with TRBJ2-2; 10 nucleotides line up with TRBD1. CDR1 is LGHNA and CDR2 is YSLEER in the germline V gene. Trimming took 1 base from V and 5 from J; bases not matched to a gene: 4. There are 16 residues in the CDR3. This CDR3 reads CASSQVRTGGTGELFF. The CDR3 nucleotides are TGCGCCAGCAGCCAAGTTCGGACAGGGGGGACCGGGGAGCTGTTTTTT.

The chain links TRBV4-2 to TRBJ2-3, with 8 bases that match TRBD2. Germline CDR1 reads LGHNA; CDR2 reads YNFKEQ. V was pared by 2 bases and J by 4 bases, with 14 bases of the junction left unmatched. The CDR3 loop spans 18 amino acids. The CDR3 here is CASSQLAISGAGSDTQYF. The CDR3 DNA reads TGTGCCAGCAGCCAATTAGCAATTAGCGGGGCGGGGTCAGATACGCAGTATTTT.

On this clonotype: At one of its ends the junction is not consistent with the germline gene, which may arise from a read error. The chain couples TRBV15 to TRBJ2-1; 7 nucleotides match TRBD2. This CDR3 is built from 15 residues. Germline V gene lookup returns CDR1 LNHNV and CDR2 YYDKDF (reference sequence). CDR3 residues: CATSRVAGVSNERFF. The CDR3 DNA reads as TGTGCCACCAGCAGAGTGGCGGGAGTCTCGAATGAGCGGTTCTTC.

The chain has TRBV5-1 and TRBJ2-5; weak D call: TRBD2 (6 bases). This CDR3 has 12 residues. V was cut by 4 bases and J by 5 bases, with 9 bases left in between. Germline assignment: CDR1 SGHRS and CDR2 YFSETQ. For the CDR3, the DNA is TGCGCCAGCAGCCGGCTAGCGGAGACCCAGTACTTC. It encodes CASSRLAETQYF.

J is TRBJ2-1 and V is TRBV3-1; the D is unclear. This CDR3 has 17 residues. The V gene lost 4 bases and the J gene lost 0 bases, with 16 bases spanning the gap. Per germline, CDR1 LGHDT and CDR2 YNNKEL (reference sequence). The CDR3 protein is CASSPLPRAVSYNEQFF. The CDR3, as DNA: TGTGCCAGCAGCCCCCTCCCTAGGGCGGTCTCCTACAATGAGCAGTTCTTC.

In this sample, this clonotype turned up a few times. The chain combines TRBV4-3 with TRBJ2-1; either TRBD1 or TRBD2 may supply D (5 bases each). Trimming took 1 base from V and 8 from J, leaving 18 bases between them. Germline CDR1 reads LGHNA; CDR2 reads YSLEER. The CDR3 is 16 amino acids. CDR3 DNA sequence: TGCGCCAGCAGCCAAGGGGACCGAACTCCCTGGGATGAGCAGTTCTTC. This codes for CASSQGDRTPWDEQFF.

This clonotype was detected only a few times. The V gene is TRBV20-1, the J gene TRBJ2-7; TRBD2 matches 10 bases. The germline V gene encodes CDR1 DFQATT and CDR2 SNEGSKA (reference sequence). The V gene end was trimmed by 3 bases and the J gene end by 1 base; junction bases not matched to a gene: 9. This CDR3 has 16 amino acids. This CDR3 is CSASRTSGTSSYEQYF. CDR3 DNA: TGCAGTGCTAGCAGGACTAGCGGTACAAGTTCCTACGAGCAGTACTTC.

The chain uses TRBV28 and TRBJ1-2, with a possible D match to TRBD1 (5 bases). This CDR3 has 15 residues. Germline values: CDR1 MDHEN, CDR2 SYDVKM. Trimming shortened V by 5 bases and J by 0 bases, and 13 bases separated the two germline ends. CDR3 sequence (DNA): TGTGCCAGCAGTGGTCGGGACGGCCCTAACTATGGCTACACCTTC. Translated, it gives CASSGRDGPNYGYTF.

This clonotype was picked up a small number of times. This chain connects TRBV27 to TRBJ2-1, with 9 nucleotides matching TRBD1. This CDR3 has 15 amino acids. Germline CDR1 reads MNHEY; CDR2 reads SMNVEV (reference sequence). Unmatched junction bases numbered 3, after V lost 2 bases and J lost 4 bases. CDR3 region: CASSLDRGAYNEQFF. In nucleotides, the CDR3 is TGTGCCAGCAGTTTAGACAGGGGGGCTTACAATGAGCAGTTCTTC.

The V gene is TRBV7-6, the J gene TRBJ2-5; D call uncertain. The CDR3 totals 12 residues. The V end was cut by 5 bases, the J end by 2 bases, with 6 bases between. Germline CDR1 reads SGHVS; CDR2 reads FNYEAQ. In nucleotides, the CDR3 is TGTGCCAGCAGCCGAATACAAGAGACCCAGTACTTC. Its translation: CASSRIQETQYF.

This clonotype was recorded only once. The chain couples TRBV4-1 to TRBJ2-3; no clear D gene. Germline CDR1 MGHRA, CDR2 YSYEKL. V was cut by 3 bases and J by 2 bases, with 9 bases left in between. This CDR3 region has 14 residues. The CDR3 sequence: CASSHERSTDTQYF. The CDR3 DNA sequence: TGCGCCAGCAGCCATGAACGGTCCACAGATACGCAGTATTTT.

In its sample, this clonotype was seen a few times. CDR3 amino acids: CASSPAFYGYTF. CDR3 nucleotides: TGTGCCAGCAGTCCCGCGTTCTATGGCTACACCTTC. V and J are TRBV12-3 or TRBV12-4 and TRBJ1-2; D gene unclear. The V end lost 5 bases, the J end lost 4 bases, and 8 bases lay between the germline ends. The CDR3 contains 12 residues.

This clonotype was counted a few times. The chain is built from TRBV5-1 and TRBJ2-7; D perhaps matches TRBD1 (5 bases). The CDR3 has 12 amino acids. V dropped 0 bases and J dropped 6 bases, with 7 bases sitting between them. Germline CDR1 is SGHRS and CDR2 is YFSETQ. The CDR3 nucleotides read TGCGCCAGCAGCTTGGTGGGGCCCGAGCAGTACTTC. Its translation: CASSLVGPEQYF.

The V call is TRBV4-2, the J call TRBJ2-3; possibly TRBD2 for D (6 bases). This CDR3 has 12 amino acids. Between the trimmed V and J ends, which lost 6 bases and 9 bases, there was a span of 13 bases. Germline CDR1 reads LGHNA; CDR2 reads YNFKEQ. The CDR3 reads CASSFEGRTQYF. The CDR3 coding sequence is TGTGCCAGCAGTTTCGAAGGGAGGACGCAGTATTTT.

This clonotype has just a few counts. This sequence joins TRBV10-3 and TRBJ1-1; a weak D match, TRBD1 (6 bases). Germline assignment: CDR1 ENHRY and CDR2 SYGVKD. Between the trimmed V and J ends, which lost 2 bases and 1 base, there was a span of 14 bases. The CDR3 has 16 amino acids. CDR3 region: CAISEGGQSGNTEAFF. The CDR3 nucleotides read TGTGCCATCAGTGAGGGGGGGCAAAGCGGGAACACTGAAGCTTTCTTT.

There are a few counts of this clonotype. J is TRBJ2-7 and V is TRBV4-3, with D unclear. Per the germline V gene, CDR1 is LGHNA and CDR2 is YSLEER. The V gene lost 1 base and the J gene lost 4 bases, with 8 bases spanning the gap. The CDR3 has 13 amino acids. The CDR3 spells CASSQANGYEQYF. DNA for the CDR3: TGCGCCAGCAGCCAAGCGAACGGTTACGAGCAGTACTTC.

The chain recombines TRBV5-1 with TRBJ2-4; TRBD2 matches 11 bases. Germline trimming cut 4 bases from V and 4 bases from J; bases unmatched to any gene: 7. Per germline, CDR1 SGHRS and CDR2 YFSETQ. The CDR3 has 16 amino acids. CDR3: CASSQSPSGGKNIQYF. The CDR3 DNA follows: TGCGCCAGCAGCCAAAGCCCTAGCGGGGGGAAAAACATTCAGTACTTC.

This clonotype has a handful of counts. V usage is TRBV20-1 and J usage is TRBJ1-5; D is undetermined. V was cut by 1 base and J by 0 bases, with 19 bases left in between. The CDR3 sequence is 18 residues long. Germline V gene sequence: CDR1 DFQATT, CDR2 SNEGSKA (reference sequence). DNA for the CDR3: TGCAGTGCTAGAGCTCCTTCGGTACAACTGGGTAGCAATCAGCCCCAGCATTTT. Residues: CSARAPSVQLGSNQPQHF.

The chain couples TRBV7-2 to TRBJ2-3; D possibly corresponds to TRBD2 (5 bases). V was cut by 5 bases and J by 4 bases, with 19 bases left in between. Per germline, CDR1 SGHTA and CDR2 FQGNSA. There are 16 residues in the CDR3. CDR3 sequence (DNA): TGTGCCAGCAGCCCGTCCGGGAATCGCGGCGCAGATACGCAGTATTTT. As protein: CASSPSGNRGADTQYF.

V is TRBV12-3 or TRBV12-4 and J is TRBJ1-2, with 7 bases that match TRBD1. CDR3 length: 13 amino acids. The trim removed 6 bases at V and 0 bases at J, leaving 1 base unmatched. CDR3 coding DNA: TGTGCCAGCAGGGGACAGTCTAACTATGGCTACACCTTC. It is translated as CASRGQSNYGYTF.

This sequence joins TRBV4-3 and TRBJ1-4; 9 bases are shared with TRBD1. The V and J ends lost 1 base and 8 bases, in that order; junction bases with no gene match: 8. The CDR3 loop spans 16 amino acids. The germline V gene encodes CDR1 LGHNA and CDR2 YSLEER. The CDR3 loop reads CASSQGPQGAEEKLFF. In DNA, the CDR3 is TGCGCCAGCAGCCAAGGCCCACAGGGGGCTGAGGAAAAACTGTTTTTT.

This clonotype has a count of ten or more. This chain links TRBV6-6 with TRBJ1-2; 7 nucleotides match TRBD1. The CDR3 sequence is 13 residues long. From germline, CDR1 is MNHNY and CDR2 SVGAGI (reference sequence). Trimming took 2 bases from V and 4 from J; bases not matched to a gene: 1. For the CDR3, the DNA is TGTGCCAGCAGTTACCGACAGGGCTATGGCTACACCTTC. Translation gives CASSYRQGYGYTF.

The CDR3 spells CASSPGQGKTQYF. The CDR3 DNA sequence: TGTGCCAGCAGCCCTGGACAGGGAAAGACCCAGTACTTC. The chain combines TRBV12-3 or TRBV12-4 with TRBJ2-5; 8 bases map to TRBD1. The J segment lost 6 bases and the V segment lost 6 bases, leaving 6 bases of the junction unmatched. The CDR3 extends over 13 amino acids.

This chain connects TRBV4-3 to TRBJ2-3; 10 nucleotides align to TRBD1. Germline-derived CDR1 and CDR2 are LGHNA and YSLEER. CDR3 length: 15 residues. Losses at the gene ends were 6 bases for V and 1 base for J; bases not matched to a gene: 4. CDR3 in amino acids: CASRIGTGGTDTQYF. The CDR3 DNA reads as TGCGCCAGCAGGATCGGGACAGGGGGCACAGATACGCAGTATTTT.

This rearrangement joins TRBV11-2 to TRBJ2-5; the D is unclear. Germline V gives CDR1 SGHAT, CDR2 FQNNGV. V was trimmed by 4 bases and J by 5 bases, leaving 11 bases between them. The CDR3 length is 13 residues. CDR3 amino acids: CASSSRRAETQYF. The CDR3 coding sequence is TGTGCCAGCAGCTCCCGACGTGCGGAGACCCAGTACTTC.

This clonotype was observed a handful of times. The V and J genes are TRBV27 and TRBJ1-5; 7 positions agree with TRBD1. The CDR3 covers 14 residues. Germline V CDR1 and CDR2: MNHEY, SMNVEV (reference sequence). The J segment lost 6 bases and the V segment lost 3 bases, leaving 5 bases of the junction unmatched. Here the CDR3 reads CASSFGQAGQPQHF. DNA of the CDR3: TGTGCCAGCAGTTTCGGACAGGCGGGTCAGCCCCAGCATTTT.

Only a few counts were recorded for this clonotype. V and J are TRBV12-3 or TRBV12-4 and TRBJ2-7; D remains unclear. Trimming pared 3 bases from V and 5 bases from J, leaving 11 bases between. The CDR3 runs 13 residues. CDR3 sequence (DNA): TGTGCCAGCAGTTTCCCCCTCGTCGACGAGCAGTACTTC. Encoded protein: CASSFPLVDEQYF.

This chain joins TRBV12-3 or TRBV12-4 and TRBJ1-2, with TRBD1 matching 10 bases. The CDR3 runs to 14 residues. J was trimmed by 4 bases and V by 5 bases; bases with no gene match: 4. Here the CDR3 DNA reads TGTGCCAGCAGTCCGACAGGGGGCATCTATGGCTACACCTTC. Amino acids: CASSPTGGIYGYTF.

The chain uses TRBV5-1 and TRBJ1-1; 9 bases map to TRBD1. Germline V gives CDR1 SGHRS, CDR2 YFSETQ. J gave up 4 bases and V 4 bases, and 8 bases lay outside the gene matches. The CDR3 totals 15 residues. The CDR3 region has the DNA TGCGCCAGCAGCGGCCGGGACAGGGTCTCCACTGAAGCTTTCTTT. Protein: CASSGRDRVSTEAFF.